This T cell receptor beta chain was retrieved from a study of monozygotic twins with inflammatory bowel disease. The CDR3 runs 15 residues. Eight distinct reactions (per sample) were used to make the cDNA. Template switching introduced UMIs that contain a 6-nucleotide sample barcode. TCRdb re-analyzed the 5' RACE reads; it lists each CDR3 protein once, without DNA. This repertoire includes about 210,000 distinct CDR3 sequences. Points on this clonotype: Its antigen is currently unknown.

Study-level findings and limits: IBD patients exhibited fewer clonotypes shared with other individuals than healthy twins, particularly with disease activity.

The specimen sequenced was blood. The TCR comes from a human donor with ulcerative colitis or Crohn's disease, or a healthy co-twin of an affected twin (not recorded which). J is TRBJ2-2 and V is TRBV12-3 or TRBV12-4; the TRBD1 assignment by TCRdb is unverifiable without DNA. This CDR3 reads CASSPGTGAGGELFF.